Ten or more counts support the clone carrying this T cell receptor (beta chain). This specimen comes from a study of T cells in Graves' hyperthyroidism and ophthalmopathy. This CDR3 has 13 residues. Trimming cost V 1 base and J 3 bases, with 7 bases left between them. It was RNA transcripts that yielded the amplified TCR beta CDR3 regions. A first-round RT-PCR of the TCR CDR3 used the HTBI primer set. TCRdb used MiXCR to reprocess the multiplex PCR reads, holding one entry per CDR3 protein. The sample has some 740,000 distinct CDR3 sequences, 14% seen once. The rearrangement links TRBV12-3 or TRBV12-4 to TRBJ2-7; D call uncertain. The clonotype originates from a woman aged 18 to 35 with Graves' hyperthyroidism. What was sequenced was blood. The CDR3, as DNA: TGTGCCAGCAGTTTAGGCTTTTTCTACGAGCAGTACTTC. Its protein is CASSLGFFYEQYF.